The TCR beta chain described here comes from a study of vaccination and CD4 T cells after COVID-19. Study as a whole: By nasal swab PCR, the convalescent patients were SARS-CoV-2 positive, with several mild cases and one severe. A CEFX pool, an HIV-1 Nef pool, or no peptide went to control cultures. Median time from COVID diagnosis to post-COVID sampling was over 95 days (35 to 161). At a median approximately 71 days (range 14 to 241) after dose two, post-vaccine samples were obtained.

With the Oncomine TCR Beta short-read assay, DNA from cultured CD4+ T cells was sequenced. TCRdb re-called the PCR reads with MiXCR, one entry per CDR3 protein. Of some 15,000 distinct CDR3 sequences listed, approximately 28% were seen once; the top ten hold roughly 17%. As concerns this clonotype: Its specificity is unknown.

The sample's treatment: approximately 11-day PBMC culture with coronavirus spike peptide pools or control peptides (ViraFEST assay). This CDR3 is built from 15 residues. Trimming stripped 0 bases from V and 1 base from J, with 9 bases between. CDR1 SGHTA and CDR2 FQGNSA come from the germline V gene. Material for sequencing was cultured CD4+ T cells from blood. This chain links TRBV7-2 with TRBJ1-2; D is unresolved. This receptor was identified in a human donor with COVID-19. The chain's CDR3 is CASSLAKTVNYGYTF. The CDR3, as DNA: TGTGCCAGCAGCTTAGCCAAGACCGTTAACTATGGCTACACCTTC.